The rows below give T cell receptor beta chains drawn from one sample of a study of post-analysis software for immune sequencing data. TCRdb itself ran the PCR reads through MiXCR, one entry per CDR3 protein. The sample shows approximately 630,000 distinct CDR3 sequences, approximately 59% of them seen only once. Sample: blood. The origin of the receptors is a girl between 2 and 10 years old with multiple sclerosis. Each CDR3 is given with its conserved first and last residue. A D gene is named only where the DNA matches it firmly. Clone size appears in some rows only: once, few, many, or a class for an expanded clone.

v_gene: TRBV10-1
d_gene: TRBD2
abundance: .
j_gene: TRBJ2-3
CDR3nt: TGCGCCAGCAGTGAGTCGGTTATAGCGGGGGGAAAAACAGATACGCAGTATTTT
CDR3aa: CASSESVIAGGKTDTQYF

v_gene: TRBV12-3/TRBV12-4
d_gene: TRBD2
abundance: .
j_gene: TRBJ2-1
CDR3nt: TGTGCCAGCAGCCTAGCTCCCTTACTAGCGGGAAACCACAATGAGCAGTTCTTC
CDR3aa: CASSLAPLLAGNHNEQFF

v_gene: TRBV7-2
d_gene: TRBD1
abundance: .
j_gene: TRBJ1-2
CDR3nt: TGTGCCAGCAGCTTAGTGACAGGGGCGGACTATGGCTACACCTTC
CDR3aa: CASSLVTGADYGYTF

v_gene: TRBV4-1
d_gene: .
abundance: .
j_gene: TRBJ2-7
CDR3nt: TGCGCCAGCAGCCAAGATCCGGGGATCTCCTACGAGCAGTACTTC
CDR3aa: CASSQDPGISYEQYF

v_gene: TRBV7-2
d_gene: TRBD1
abundance: .
j_gene: TRBJ1-2
CDR3nt: TGTGCCAGCAGCTTAGATCCGGGACAGAGACCCTATGGCTACACCTTC
CDR3aa: CASSLDPGQRPYGYTF

v_gene: TRBV7-3
d_gene: .
abundance: .
j_gene: TRBJ2-1
CDR3nt: TGTGCCAGCAGCTATGTTGGGACGGCCGTCTACAATGAGCAGTTCTTC
CDR3aa: CASSYVGTAVYNEQFF

v_gene: TRBV7-9
d_gene: TRBD2
abundance: few
j_gene: TRBJ2-1
CDR3nt: TGTGCCAGCAGCTTCCCGGAGGGGCTAGCGGGGGCCTCCTACAATGAGCAGTTCTTC
CDR3aa: CASSFPEGLAGASYNEQFF

v_gene: TRBV7-8
d_gene: .
abundance: .
j_gene: TRBJ1-2
CDR3nt: TGTGCCAGCAGCTTAGCAAGGGCCGGATTTAGGGTTGGCTACACCTTC
CDR3aa: CASSLARAGFRVGYTF

v_gene: TRBV12-5
d_gene: TRBD1
abundance: .
j_gene: TRBJ2-7
CDR3nt: TGTGCTAGTGGTCGGGACAGGGTCTACGAGCAGTACTTC
CDR3aa: CASGRDRVYEQYF

v_gene: TRBV10-2
d_gene: .
abundance: .
j_gene: TRBJ1-2
CDR3nt: TGCGCCAGCAGTGAGCCAGGCTTTATTGGCTACACCTTC
CDR3aa: CASSEPGFIGYTF

v_gene: TRBV7-2
d_gene: .
abundance: .
j_gene: TRBJ2-5
CDR3nt: TGTGCCAGCAGCTTACACGGCCTCCAGGAAGAGACCCAGTACTTC
CDR3aa: CASSLHGLQEETQYF

v_gene: TRBV7-9
d_gene: TRBD2
abundance: .
j_gene: TRBJ2-1
CDR3nt: TGTGCCAGCAGCTTCCCTAGCGGGGGCGGCAATGAGCAGTTCTTC
CDR3aa: CASSFPSGGGNEQFF

v_gene: TRBV29-1
d_gene: .
abundance: .
j_gene: TRBJ2-7
CDR3nt: TGCAGCGGGCGGAGGAGCTCCTACAATGAGCAGTACTTC
CDR3aa: CSGRRSSYNEQYF

v_gene: TRBV5-6
d_gene: TRBD1
abundance: .
j_gene: TRBJ1-2
CDR3nt: TGTGCCAGCAGCTGGCTCACAGGGGCGGAATATGGCTACACCTTC
CDR3aa: CASSWLTGAEYGYTF

v_gene: TRBV12-3/TRBV12-4
d_gene: .
abundance: once
j_gene: TRBJ1-2
CDR3nt: TGTGCCAGCAGGGGACACAGGGACGGCTACACCTTC
CDR3aa: CASRGHRDGYTF

v_gene: TRBV7-9
d_gene: .
abundance: .
j_gene: TRBJ2-3
CDR3nt: TGTGCCAGCAGCTTAAAGTTGCGGGATACGCAGTATTTT
CDR3aa: CASSLKLRDTQYF

v_gene: TRBV5-1
d_gene: TRBD1
abundance: .
j_gene: TRBJ1-2
CDR3nt: TGCGCCAGCAGCTACGACAGGGAAGGCTACACCTTC
CDR3aa: CASSYDREGYTF

v_gene: TRBV5-5
d_gene: .
abundance: .
j_gene: TRBJ2-1
CDR3nt: TGTGCCAGCAGCACGTGGGGTGTGACCCGGACCCATGAGCAGTTCTTC
CDR3aa: CASSTWGVTRTHEQFF

v_gene: TRBV6-6
d_gene: TRBD2
abundance: .
j_gene: TRBJ2-1
CDR3nt: TGTGCCAGCGGCAAATCCCCTAGCGGCGAGCAGTTCTTC
CDR3aa: CASGKSPSGEQFF

v_gene: TRBV20-1
d_gene: .
abundance: .
j_gene: TRBJ2-3
CDR3nt: TGCAGTGCTAGCGGTTTTGGCAGGCGTAAAACAGATACGCAGTATTTT
CDR3aa: CSASGFGRRKTDTQYF

v_gene: TRBV14
d_gene: .
abundance: .
j_gene: TRBJ1-2
CDR3nt: TGTGCCAGCAGCCAAGGGGGGGAGCTTTATGGCTACACCTTC
CDR3aa: CASSQGGELYGYTF

v_gene: TRBV20-1
d_gene: .
abundance: .
j_gene: TRBJ2-5
CDR3nt: TGCAGTGCTAGCGTGGCAGTCCTGGAGACCCAGTACTTC
CDR3aa: CSASVAVLETQYF

v_gene: TRBV28
d_gene: .
abundance: .
j_gene: TRBJ2-3
CDR3nt: TGTGCCAGCGGGGGGATTATTAGCGGAAAGACCCCAGATACGCAGTATTTT
CDR3aa: CASGGIISGKTPDTQYF